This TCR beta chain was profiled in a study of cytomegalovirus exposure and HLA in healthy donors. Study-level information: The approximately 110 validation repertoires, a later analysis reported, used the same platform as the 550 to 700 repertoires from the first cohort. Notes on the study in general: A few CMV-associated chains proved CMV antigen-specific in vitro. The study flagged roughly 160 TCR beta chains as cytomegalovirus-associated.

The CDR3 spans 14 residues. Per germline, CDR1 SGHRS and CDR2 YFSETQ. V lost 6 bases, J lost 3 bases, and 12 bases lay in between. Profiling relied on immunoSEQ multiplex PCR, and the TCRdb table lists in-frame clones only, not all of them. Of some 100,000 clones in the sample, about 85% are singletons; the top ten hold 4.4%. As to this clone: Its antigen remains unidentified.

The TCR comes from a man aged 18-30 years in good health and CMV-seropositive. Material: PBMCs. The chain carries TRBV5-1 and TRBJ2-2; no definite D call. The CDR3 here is CASNPDRYTGELFF. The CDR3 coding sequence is TGCGCCAGCAACCCCGATCGGTACACCGGGGAGCTGTTTTTT.